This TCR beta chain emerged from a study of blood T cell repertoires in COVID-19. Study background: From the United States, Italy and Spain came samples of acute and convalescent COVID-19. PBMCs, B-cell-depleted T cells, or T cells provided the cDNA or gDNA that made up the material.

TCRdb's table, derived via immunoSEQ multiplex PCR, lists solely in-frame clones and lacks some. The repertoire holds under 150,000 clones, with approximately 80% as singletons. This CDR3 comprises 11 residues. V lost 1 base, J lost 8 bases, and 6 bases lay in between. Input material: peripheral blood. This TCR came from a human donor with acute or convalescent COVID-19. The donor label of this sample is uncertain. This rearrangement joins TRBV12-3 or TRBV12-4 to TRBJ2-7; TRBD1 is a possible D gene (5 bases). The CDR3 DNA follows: TGTGCCAGCAGTTTAGGGACAAAGCAGTACTTC. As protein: CASSLGTKQYF.